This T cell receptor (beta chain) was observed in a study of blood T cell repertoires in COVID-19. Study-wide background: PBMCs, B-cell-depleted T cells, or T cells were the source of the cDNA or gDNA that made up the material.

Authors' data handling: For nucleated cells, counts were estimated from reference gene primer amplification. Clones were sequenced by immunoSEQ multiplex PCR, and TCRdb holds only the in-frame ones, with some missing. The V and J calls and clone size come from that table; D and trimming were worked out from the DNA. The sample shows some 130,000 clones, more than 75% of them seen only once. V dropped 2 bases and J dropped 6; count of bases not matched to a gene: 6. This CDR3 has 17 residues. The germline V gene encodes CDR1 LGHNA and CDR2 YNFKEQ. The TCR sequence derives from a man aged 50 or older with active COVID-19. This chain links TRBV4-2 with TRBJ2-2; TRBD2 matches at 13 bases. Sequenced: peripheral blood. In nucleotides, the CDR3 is TGTGCCAGCAGCCAAACTAGCGGGGGGGGCCTAGCCGGGGAGCTGTTTTTT. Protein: CASSQTSGGGLAGELFF.